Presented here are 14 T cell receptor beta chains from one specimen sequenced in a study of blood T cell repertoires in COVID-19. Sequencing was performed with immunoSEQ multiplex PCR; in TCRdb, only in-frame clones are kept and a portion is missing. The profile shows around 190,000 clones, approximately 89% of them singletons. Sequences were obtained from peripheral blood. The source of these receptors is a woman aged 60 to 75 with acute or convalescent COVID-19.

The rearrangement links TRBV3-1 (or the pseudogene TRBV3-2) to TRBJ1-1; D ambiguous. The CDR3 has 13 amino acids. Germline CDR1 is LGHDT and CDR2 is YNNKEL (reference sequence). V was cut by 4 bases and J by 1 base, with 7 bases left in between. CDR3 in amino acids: CASSPQANTEAFF. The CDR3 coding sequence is TGTGCCAGCAGCCCTCAGGCGAACACTGAAGCTTTCTTT.

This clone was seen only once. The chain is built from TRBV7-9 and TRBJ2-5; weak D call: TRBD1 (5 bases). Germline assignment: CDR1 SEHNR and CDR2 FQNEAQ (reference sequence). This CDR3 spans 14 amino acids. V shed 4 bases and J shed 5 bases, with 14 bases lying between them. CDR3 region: CASSSFQGGETQYF. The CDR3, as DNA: TGTGCCAGCAGCTCCTTCCAGGGCGGCGAGACCCAGTACTTC.

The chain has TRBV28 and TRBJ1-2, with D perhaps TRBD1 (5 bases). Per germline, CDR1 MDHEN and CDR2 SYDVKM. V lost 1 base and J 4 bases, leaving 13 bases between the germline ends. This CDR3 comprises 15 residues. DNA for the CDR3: TGTGCCAGCAGTTTATCTCTACCCGGGGGCTATGGCTACACCTTC. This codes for CASSLSLPGGYGYTF.

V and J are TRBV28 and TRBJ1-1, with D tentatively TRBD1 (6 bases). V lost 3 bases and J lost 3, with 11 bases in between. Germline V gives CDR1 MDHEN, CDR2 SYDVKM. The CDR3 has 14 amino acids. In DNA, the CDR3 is TGTGCCAGCAGTTTGCAACAGGGTTACACTGAAGCTTTCTTT. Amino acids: CASSLQQGYTEAFF.

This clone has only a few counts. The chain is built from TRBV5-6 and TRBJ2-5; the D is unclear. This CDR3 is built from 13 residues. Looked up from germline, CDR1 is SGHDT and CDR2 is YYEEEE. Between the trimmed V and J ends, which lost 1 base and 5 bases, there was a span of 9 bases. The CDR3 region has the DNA TGTGCCAGCAGCTTGAGCGCGAGGGAGACCCAGTACTTC. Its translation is CASSLSARETQYF.

This CDR3 is CASRSSSYEQYV. The DNA for the CDR3 is TGTGCCAGCAGATCGAGCTCCTACGAGCAGTACGTC. The genes are TRBV6-5 and TRBJ2-7; D gene unclear. Germline V gene lookup returns CDR1 MNHEY and CDR2 SVGAGI. V was cut by 6 bases and J by 0 bases, with 6 bases left in between. CDR3 length: 12 amino acids.

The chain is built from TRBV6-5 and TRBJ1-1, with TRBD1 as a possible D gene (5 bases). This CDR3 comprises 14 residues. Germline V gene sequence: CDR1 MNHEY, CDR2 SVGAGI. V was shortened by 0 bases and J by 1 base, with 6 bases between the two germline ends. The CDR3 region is CASSYSGENTEAFF. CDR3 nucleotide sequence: TGTGCCAGCAGTTACTCAGGGGAGAACACTGAAGCTTTCTTT.

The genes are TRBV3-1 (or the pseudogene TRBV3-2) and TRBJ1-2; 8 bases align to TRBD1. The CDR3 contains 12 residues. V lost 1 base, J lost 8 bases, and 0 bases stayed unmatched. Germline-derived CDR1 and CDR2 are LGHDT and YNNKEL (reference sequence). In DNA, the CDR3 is TGTGCCAGCAGCCAAGGGGACAGGGGCTACACCTTC. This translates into CASSQGDRGYTF.

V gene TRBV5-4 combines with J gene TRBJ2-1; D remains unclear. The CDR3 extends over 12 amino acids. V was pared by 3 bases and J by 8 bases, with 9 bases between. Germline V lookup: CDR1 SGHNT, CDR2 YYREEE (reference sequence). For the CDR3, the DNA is TGTGCCAGCAGCTCCGAAGCGTATGAGCAGTTCTTC. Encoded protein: CASSSEAYEQFF.

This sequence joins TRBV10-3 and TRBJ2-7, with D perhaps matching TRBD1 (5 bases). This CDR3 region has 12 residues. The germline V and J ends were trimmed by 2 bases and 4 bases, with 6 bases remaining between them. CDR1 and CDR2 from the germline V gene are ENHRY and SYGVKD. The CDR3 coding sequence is TGTGCCATCAGTGAGGCAGGGTACGAGCAGTACTTC. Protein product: CAISEAGYEQYF.

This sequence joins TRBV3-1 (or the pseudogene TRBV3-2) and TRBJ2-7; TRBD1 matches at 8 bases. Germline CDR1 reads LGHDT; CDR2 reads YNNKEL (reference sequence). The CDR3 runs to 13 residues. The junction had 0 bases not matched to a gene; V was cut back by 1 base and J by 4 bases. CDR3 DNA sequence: TGTGCCAGCAGCCAAGGACAGGGGTACGAGCAGTACTTC. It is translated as CASSQGQGYEQYF.

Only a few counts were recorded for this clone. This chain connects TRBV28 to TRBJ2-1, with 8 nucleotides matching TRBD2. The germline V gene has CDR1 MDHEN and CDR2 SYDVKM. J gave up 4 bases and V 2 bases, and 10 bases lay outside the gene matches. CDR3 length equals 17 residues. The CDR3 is CASSLGASGPVYNEQFF. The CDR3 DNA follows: TGTGCCAGCAGTTTAGGCGCTAGCGGGCCGGTGTACAATGAGCAGTTCTTC.

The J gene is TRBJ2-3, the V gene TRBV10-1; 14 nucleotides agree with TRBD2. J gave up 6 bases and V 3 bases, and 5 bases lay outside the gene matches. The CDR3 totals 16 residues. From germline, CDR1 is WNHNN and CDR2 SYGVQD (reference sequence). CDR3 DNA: TGCGCCAGCAGTGACGGGACTAGCGGGAGAGCTGATACGCAGTATTTT. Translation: CASSDGTSGRADTQYF.

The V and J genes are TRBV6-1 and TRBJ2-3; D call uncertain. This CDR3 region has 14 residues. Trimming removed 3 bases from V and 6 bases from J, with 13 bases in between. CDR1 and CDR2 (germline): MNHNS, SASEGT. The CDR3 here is CASSDPVPSDTQYF. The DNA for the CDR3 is TGTGCCAGCAGTGATCCGGTACCGAGTGATACGCAGTATTTT.